What follows are 22 T cell receptor beta chains derived from one specimen sequenced in a study of blood T cell repertoires in COVID-19. TCRdb's copy holds only in-frame clones and misses some; the assay was immunoSEQ multiplex PCR. The table has 70,000 to 85,000 clones, about 86% seen once. The sequenced sample consisted of peripheral blood. The receptors derive from a woman of 80 years or more in a cohort sampled during active or convalescent COVID-19.

The V call is TRBV19, the J call TRBJ1-2; 11 positions match TRBD1. Losses at the gene ends were 9 bases for V and 3 bases for J; bases not matched to a gene: 3. The CDR3 has 13 amino acids. Germline V gene sequence: CDR1 LNHDA, CDR2 SQIVND (reference sequence). CDR3 nucleotide sequence: TGTGCCAGCCGGGACAGGGGGTACTATGGCTACACCTTC. Amino acid sequence: CASRDRGYYGYTF.

The chain recombines TRBV10-2 with TRBJ1-2; 12 nucleotides agree with TRBD1. This CDR3 comprises 15 residues. Germline CDR1 and CDR2: WSHSY and SAAADI. V lost 3 bases, J lost 4 bases, and 3 bases stayed unmatched. CDR3: CASSDSGQGAYGYTF. In nucleotides, the CDR3 is TGCGCCAGCAGTGATTCGGGACAGGGGGCCTATGGCTACACCTTC.

V gene TRBV19 combines with J gene TRBJ2-3; possible D gene TRBD1, 5 bases. CDR1 is LNHDA, CDR2 SQIVND, per germline (reference sequence). Trimming cost V 4 bases and J 2 bases, with 16 bases left between them. This CDR3 region has 16 residues. CDR3 in DNA: TGTGCCAGTAGTAAGGGCAGGGCAAGAATCACAGATACGCAGTATTTT. This gives the protein CASSKGRARITDTQYF.

The rearrangement joins TRBV2 to TRBJ2-2; no reliable D call. Germline V gives CDR1 SNHLY, CDR2 FYNNEI. The length of the CDR3 is 14 residues. Trimming pared 6 bases from V and 5 bases from J, leaving 13 bases between. CDR3 bases: TGTGCCAGCAGCCGGTCGTCATCAACCGGGGAGCTGTTTTTT. It is translated as CASSRSSSTGELFF.

The chain carries TRBV5-1 and TRBJ2-5, with 10 nucleotides matching TRBD1. V was pared by 4 bases and J by 3 bases, with 6 bases of the junction left unmatched. This CDR3 has 15 residues. Germline V gene data show CDR1 as SGHRS and CDR2 as YFSETQ. CDR3 sequence: CASSGRDRGEETQYF. The CDR3 nucleotides are TGCGCCAGCAGCGGCCGGGACAGGGGAGAAGAGACCCAGTACTTC.

The V call is TRBV29-1, the J call TRBJ2-1; D possibly corresponds to TRBD1 (6 bases). Per the germline V gene, CDR1 is SQVTM and CDR2 is ANQGSEA. Between the trimmed V and J ends, which lost 1 base and 0 bases, there was a span of 10 bases. The CDR3 runs 15 residues. The DNA for the CDR3 is TGCAGCGTTGAAGGGGACACCAACTCCTACAATGAGCAGTTCTTC. Amino acid sequence: CSVEGDTNSYNEQFF.

Notes on this clone: A read error may produce the germline difference seen at one junction end. The same CDR3 can be traced to other DNA sequences in this sample. This rearrangement joins TRBV7-2 to TRBJ2-5; possibly TRBD1 for D (6 bases). The CDR3 has 16 residues. The germline CDR1 and CDR2 sequences are SGHTA and FQGNSA. The CDR3 is CASSLALNRVGETQYF. For the CDR3, the DNA is TGTGCCAGCAGCTTAGCCCTTAACAGGGTTGGAGAGACTCAGTACTTC. The variable domain in full, with the rest retrieved from reference TRBV7-2 and TRBJ2-5, is GAGVSQSPSNKVTEKGKDVELRCDPISGHTALYWYRQSLGQGLEFLIYFQGNSAPDKSGLPSDRFSAERTGGSVSTLTIQRTQQEDSAVYLCASSLALNRVGETQYFGPGTRLLVL.

The chain joins TRBV11-2 to TRBJ1-1; 7 nucleotides match TRBD1. CDR1 SGHAT and CDR2 FQNNGV come from the germline V gene. The CDR3 runs to 15 residues. Losses at the gene ends were 5 bases for V and 2 bases for J; bases not matched to a gene: 8. The CDR3 nucleotides are TGTGCCAGCAGCCAATTACAGGGGCTAAACACTGAAGCTTTCTTT. Translation: CASSQLQGLNTEAFF.

The chain combines TRBV3-1 (or the pseudogene TRBV3-2) with TRBJ2-1; D perhaps matches TRBD2 (6 bases). This CDR3 is 17 amino acids long. The germline V and J ends were trimmed by 1 base and 3 bases, with 16 bases remaining between them. Germline loops: CDR1 LGHDT, CDR2 YNNKEL (reference sequence). The CDR3 loop reads CASSQGGLTGVYNEQFF. The CDR3 DNA reads as TGTGCCAGCAGCCAAGGGGGTTTAACGGGGGTCTACAATGAGCAGTTCTTC.

This clone was recorded a few times. This chain joins TRBV12-3 or TRBV12-4 and TRBJ2-7; D is undetermined. This CDR3 spans 13 amino acids. V was cut by 7 bases and J by 3 bases, with 13 bases left in between. DNA for the CDR3: TGTGCCAGCAAGAGGAGCTGTCGCTACGAGCAGTACGTC. It specifies CASKRSCRYEQYV.

The rearrangement joins TRBV19 to TRBJ2-1, with 12 bases that match TRBD2. J gave up 4 bases and V 3 bases, and 4 bases lay outside the gene matches. This CDR3 spans 16 amino acids. Germline V gene data show CDR1 as LNHDA and CDR2 as SQIVND (reference sequence). DNA of the CDR3: TGTGCCAGTAGTATGACTAGCGGGAGCGGTTACAATGAGCAGTTCTTC. Its translation: CASSMTSGSGYNEQFF.

This CDR3 is CASSIVGVGETQYF. The CDR3 coding sequence is TGTGCCAGTAGTATAGTCGGGGTAGGAGAGACCCAGTACTTC. The chain employs TRBV19 and TRBJ2-5, with D possibly TRBD2 on 5 matching bases. The germline V gene encodes CDR1 LNHDA and CDR2 SQIVND (reference sequence). V was trimmed by 1 base and J by 4 bases, leaving 10 bases between them. This CDR3 contains 14 residues. The whole variable domain, filled in from reference TRBV19 and TRBJ2-5, reads DGGITQSPKYLFRKEGQNVTLSCEQNLNHDAMYWYRQDPGQGLRLIYYSQIVNDFQKGDIAEGYSVSREKKESFPLTVTSAQKNPTAFYLCASSIVGVGETQYFGPGTRLLVL.

The rearrangement uses TRBV18 and TRBJ2-7; 7 bases match TRBD2. Per germline, CDR1 KGHSH and CDR2 LQKENI. The CDR3 is made up of 15 amino acids. The ends lost 3 bases at V and 3 bases at J; junction bases unmatched: 8. The CDR3 nucleotides are TGTGCCAGCTCACCTCCACTAGCGCCGTACTACGAGCAGTACTTC. Protein: CASSPPLAPYYEQYF. Complete variable domain (other parts from reference TRBV18 and TRBJ2-7): NAGVMQNPRHLVRRRGQEARLRCSPMKGHSHVYWYRQLPEEGLKFMVYLQKENIIDESGMPKERFSAEFPKEGPSILRIQQVVRGDSAAYFCASSPPLAPYYEQYFGPGTRLTVT.

This clone was seen once. This chain connects TRBV5-1 to TRBJ2-3, with a weak D call TRBD2 (5 bases). The germline gives CDR1 SGHRS, CDR2 YFSETQ. The V end lost 2 bases, the J end lost 0 bases, and 10 bases lay between the germline ends. This CDR3 is 15 amino acids long. The CDR3 reads CASSFSGGSTDTQYF. The CDR3 bases are TGCGCCAGCAGCTTCAGCGGAGGCAGCACAGATACGCAGTATTTT.

The chain employs TRBV29-1 and TRBJ2-1, with 7 bases that match TRBD2. There are 16 residues in the CDR3. The germline gives CDR1 SQVTM, CDR2 ANQGSEA. J was trimmed by 5 bases and V by 6 bases; bases with no gene match: 16. CDR3 coding DNA: TGCAGCGTACACCACTTCACCGGGACTATCAACAATGAGCAGTTCTTC. Amino acid sequence: CSVHHFTGTINNEQFF.

The gene calls are TRBV14 and TRBJ2-3, with 7 bases aligning to TRBD2. CDR3 size: 16 residues. CDR1 SGHDN and CDR2 FVKESK come from the germline V gene. Trimming took 3 bases from V and 2 from J; bases not matched to a gene: 8. CDR3 sequence reads: CASSQAGGRLTDTQYF. In nucleotides, the CDR3 is TGTGCCAGCAGCCAGGCGGGCGGGAGACTCACAGATACGCAGTATTTT.

This chain uses TRBV4-1 with TRBJ1-3; the D gene is possibly TRBD1 (5 bases). Germline CDR1 MGHRA, CDR2 YSYEKL. CDR3 length equals 15 residues. V gave up 2 bases and J gave up 4 bases, with 12 bases separating them. CDR3 sequence: CASSQPGLGGNTIYF. The CDR3 bases are TGCGCCAGCAGCCAACCGGGACTGGGAGGAAACACCATATATTTT.

V usage is TRBV3-1 (or the pseudogene TRBV3-2) and J usage is TRBJ2-7, with TRBD2 identical over 10 bases. J lost 7 bases, V lost 3 bases, and 6 bases had no gene match. The CDR3 is 14 residues long. Germline CDR1 is LGHDT and CDR2 is YNNKEL (reference sequence). The CDR3 sequence: CASSQLAGAGEQYF. Here the CDR3 DNA reads TGTGCCAGCAGCCAGCTAGCGGGAGCTGGGGAGCAGTACTTC.

The genes are TRBV6-5 and TRBJ1-3; 8 positions match TRBD1. The germline V gene encodes CDR1 MNHEY and CDR2 SVGAGI. This CDR3 has 15 residues. V lost 8 bases to trimming and J lost 4 bases; unmatched junction nucleotides: 10. The CDR3 sequence: CASHSFDRGGNTIYF. CDR3 nucleotide sequence: TGTGCCAGCCATTCTTTCGACAGGGGCGGAAACACCATATATTTT.

The table lists this clone with a count of one. This sequence joins TRBV7-8 and TRBJ2-3; D call uncertain. Germline CDR1 SGHVS, CDR2 FQNEAQ. V was clipped by 1 base and J by 3 bases, with 5 bases between them. This CDR3 has 13 amino acids. This chain's CDR3 is CASSLGGTDTQYF. The DNA for the CDR3 is TGTGCCAGCAGCTTAGGCGGAACAGATACGCAGTATTTT.

This clone appeared once. V is TRBV21-1 and J is TRBJ1-1; TRBD1 is the table's D call and was not checked against the DNA. TRBV21-1 is assigned pseudogene status. This CDR3 region has 14 residues. CDR3 nucleotides: TGTGCCAGCGTACCGGGACAGGGGTTGACTGAAGCTTTCTTT. Translated, it gives CASVPGQGLTEAFF.

V is TRBV28 and J is TRBJ1-6, with 10 bases aligning to TRBD1. The V gene end was trimmed by 7 bases and the J gene end by 10 bases; junction bases not matched to a gene: 13. Germline values: CDR1 MDHEN, CDR2 SYDVKM. This CDR3 spans 16 amino acids. CDR3 sequence: CASINRDRGSGSPLHF. The CDR3 nucleotides are TGTGCCAGCATCAACCGGGACAGGGGTTCAGGATCACCCCTCCACTTT.